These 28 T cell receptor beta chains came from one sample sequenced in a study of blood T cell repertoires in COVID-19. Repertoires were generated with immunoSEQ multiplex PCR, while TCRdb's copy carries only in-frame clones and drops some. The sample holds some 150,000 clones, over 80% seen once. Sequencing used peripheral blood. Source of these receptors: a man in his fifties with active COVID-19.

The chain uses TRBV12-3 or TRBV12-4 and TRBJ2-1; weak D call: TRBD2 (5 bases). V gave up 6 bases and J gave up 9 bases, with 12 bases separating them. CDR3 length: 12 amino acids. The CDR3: CASSSIGGEQFF. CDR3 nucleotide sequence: TGTGCCAGCAGCTCCATCGGAGGTGAGCAGTTCTTC.

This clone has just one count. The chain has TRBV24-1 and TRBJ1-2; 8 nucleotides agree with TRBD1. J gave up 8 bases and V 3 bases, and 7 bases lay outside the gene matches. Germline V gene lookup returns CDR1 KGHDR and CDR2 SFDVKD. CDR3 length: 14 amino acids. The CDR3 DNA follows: TGTGCCACCAGTGATCGACGCAGGGGGCGCGGCTACACCTTC. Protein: CATSDRRRGRGYTF.

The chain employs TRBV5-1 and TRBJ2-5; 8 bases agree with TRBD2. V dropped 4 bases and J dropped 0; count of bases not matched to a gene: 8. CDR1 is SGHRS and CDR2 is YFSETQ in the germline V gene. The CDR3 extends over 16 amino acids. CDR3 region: CASSTAGRGDQETQYF. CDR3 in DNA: TGCGCCAGCAGCACCGCCGGGCGGGGGGACCAAGAGACCCAGTACTTC.

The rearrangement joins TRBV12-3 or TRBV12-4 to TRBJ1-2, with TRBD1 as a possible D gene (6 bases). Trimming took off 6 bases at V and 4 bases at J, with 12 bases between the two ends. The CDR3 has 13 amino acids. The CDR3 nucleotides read TGTGCCAGCAGCACAGGGTCTGGCTATGGCTACACCTTC. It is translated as CASSTGSGYGYTF.

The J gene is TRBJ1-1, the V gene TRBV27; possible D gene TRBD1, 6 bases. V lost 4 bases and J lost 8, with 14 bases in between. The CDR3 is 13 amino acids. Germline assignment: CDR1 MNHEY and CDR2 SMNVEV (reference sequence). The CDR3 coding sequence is TGTGCCAGCAGTTACAGGGCCACAGGAGAAGCTTTCTTT. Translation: CASSYRATGEAFF.

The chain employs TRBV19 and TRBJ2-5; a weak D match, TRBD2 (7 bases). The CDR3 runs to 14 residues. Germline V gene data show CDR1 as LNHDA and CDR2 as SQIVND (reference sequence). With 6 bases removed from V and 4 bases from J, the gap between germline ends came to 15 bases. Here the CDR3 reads CASRLGGGGETQYF. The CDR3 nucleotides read TGTGCCAGTAGGCTTGGAGGGGGGGGAGAGACCCAGTACTTC.

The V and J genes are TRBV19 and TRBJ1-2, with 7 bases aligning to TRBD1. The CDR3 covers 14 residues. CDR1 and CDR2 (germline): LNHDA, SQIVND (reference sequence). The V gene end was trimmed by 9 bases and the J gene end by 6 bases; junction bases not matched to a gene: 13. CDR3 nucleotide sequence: TGTGCCAGCCAATGGAGGGGGCGTGTTAATGGCTACACCTTC. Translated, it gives CASQWRGRVNGYTF.

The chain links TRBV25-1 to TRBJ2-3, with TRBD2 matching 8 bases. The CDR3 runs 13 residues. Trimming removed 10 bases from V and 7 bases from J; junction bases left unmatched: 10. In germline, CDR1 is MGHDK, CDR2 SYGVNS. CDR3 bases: TGTGCCACACACGGGAGGGGGGCATATACGCAGTATTTT. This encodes CATHGRGAYTQYF. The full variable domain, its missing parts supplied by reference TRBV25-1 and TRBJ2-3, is EADIYQTPRYLVIGTGKKITLECSQTMGHDKMYWYQQDPGMELHLIHYSYGVNSTEKGDLSSESTVSRIRTEHFPLTLESARPSHTSQYLCATHGRGAYTQYFGPGTRLTVL.

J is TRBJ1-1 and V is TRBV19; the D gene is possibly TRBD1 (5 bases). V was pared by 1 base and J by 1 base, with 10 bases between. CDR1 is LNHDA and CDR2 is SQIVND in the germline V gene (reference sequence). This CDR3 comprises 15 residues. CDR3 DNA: TGTGCCAGTAGTATAGGGGACTCTAGGAACACTGAAGCTTTCTTT. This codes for CASSIGDSRNTEAFF.

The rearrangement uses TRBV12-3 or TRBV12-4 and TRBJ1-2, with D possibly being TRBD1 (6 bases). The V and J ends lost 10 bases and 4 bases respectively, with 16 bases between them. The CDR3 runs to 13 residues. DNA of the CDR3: TGTGCCACCCAAGGGCTGGGGGCCTATGGCTACACCTTC. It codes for CATQGLGAYGYTF.

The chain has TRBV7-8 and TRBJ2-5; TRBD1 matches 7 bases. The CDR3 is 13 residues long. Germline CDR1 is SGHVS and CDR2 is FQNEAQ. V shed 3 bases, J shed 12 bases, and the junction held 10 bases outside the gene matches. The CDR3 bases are TGTGCCAGCAGCTTCAACTCCGGGACAGACAAGTACTTC. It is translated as CASSFNSGTDKYF.

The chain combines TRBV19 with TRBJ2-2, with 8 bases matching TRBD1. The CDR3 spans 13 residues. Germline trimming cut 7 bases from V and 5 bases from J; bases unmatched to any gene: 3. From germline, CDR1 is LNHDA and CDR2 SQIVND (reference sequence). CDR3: CASIGQGTGELFF. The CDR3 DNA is TGTGCCAGTATCGGACAGGGTACCGGGGAGCTGTTTTTT.

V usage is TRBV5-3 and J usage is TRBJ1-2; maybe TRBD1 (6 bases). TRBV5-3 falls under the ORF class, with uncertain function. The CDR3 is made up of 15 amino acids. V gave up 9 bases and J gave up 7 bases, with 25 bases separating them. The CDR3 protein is CATPSPTRGLRGYTF. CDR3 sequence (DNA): TGTGCCACCCCGAGCCCCACCAGGGGACTACGTGGCTACACCTTC.

The CDR3, as DNA: TGTGCCAGCAGAAAGGGACAACAAGAGACCCAGTACTTC. It is translated as CASRKGQQETQYF. The V gene is TRBV6-5, the J gene TRBJ2-5, with D tentatively TRBD1 (6 bases). The V end lost 6 bases, the J end lost 2 bases, and 10 bases lay between the germline ends. This CDR3 spans 13 amino acids. Germline V CDR1 and CDR2: MNHEY, SVGAGI.

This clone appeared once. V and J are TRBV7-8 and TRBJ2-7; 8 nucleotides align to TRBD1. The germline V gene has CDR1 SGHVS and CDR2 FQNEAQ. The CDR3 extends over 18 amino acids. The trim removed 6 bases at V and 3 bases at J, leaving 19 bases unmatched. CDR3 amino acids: CASSPYFLRTGINYEQYF. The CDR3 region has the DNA TGTGCCAGCAGTCCTTACTTCCTCCGGACAGGGATTAACTACGAGCAGTACTTC.

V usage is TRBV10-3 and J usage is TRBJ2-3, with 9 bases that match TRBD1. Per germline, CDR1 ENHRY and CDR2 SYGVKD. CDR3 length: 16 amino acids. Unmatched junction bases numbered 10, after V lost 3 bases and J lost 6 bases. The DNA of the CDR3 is TGTGCCATCAGTGACGGGGGACAGGGTCAATTGGATACGCAGTATTTT. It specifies CAISDGGQGQLDTQYF.

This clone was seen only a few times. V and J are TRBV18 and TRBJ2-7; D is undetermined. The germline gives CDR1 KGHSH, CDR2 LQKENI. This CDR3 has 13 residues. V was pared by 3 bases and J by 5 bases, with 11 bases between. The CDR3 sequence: CASSPNYQDEQYF. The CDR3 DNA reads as TGTGCCAGCTCACCCAACTATCAAGACGAGCAGTACTTC.

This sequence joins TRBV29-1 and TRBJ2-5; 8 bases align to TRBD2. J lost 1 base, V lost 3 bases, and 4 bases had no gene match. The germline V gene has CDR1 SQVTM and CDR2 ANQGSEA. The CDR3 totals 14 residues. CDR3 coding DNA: TGCAGCGTTGATGGCGGGGGGAGCCAAGAGACCCAGTACTTC. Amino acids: CSVDGGGSQETQYF.

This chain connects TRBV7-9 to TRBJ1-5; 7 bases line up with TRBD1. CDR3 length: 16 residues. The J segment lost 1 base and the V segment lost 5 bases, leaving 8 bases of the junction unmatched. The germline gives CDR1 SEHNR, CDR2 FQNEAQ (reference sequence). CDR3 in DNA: TGTGCCAGCAGCGCGGGACAGATAGTAAGCAATCAGCCCCAGCATTTT. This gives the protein CASSAGQIVSNQPQHF.

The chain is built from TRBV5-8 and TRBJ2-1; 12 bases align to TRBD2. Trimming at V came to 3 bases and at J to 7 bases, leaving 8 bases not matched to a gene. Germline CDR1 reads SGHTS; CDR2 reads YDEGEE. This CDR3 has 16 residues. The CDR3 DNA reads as TGTGCCAGCAGCTGGTACCCTAGCGGGGGGGTAAATGAGCAGTTCTTC. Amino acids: CASSWYPSGGVNEQFF.

CDR3 sequence: CASSLDSSGKNIQYF. CDR3 nucleotides: TGTGCCAGCAGCTTAGATAGTTCAGGCAAAAACATTCAGTACTTC. The rearrangement links TRBV7-2 to TRBJ2-4; D is undetermined. The V end was cut by 1 base, the J end by 3 bases, with 10 bases between. The CDR3 contains 15 residues. Germline-derived CDR1 and CDR2 are SGHTA and FQGNSA.

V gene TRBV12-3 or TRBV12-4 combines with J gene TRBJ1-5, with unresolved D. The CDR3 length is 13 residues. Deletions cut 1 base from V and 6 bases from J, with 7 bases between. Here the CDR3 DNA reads TGTGCCAGCAGTTTAGGTGGGAGTCAGCCCCAGCATTTT. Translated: CASSLGGSQPQHF.

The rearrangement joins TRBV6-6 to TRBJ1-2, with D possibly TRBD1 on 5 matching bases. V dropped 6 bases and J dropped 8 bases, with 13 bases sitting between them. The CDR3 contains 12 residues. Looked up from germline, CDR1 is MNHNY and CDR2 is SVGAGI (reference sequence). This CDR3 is CASSPKEGGYTF. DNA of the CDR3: TGTGCCAGCAGCCCAAAGGAGGGGGGCTACACCTTC.

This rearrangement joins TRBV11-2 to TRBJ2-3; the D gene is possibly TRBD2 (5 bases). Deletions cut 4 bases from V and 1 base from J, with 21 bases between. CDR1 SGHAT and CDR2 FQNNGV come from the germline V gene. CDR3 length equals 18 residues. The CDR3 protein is CASSSLRLPKNRTDTQYF. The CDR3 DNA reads TGTGCCAGCAGCTCCCTTCGACTACCGAAAAATCGCACAGATACGCAGTATTTT.

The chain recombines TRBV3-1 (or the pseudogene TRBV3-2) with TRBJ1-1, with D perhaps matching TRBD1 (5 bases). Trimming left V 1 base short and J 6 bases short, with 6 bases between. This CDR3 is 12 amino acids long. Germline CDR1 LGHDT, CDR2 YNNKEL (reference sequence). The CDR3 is CASSQGTPEAFF. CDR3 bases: TGTGCCAGCAGCCAAGGGACACCTGAAGCTTTCTTT.

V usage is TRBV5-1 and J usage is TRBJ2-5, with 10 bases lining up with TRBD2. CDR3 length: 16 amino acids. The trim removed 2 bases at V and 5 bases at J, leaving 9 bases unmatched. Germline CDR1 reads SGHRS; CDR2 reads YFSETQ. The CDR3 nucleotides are TGCGCCAGCAGCTTACAGACTAGCGGGTACGGGGAGACCCAGTACTTC. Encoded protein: CASSLQTSGYGETQYF.

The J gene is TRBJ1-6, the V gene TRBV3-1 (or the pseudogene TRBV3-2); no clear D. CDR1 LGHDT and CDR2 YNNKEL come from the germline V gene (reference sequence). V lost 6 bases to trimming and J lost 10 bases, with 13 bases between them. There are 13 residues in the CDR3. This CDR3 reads CASRANDLSPLHF. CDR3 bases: TGTGCCAGCAGGGCCAATGACTTATCACCCCTCCACTTT.

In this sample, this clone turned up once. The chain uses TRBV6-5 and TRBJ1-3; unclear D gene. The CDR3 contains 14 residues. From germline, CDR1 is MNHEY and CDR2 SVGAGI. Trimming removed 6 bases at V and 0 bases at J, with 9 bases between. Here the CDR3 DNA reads TGTGCCAGCAGACAGAGTCGCTCTGGAAACACCATATATTTT. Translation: CASRQSRSGNTIYF.